This TCR beta chain was recorded in a study of T-cell reconstitution after alpha-beta-depleted transplantation in children. Only a few counts were recorded for this clonotype. TCRbeta library preparation incorporated unique molecular identifiers. TCRdb reprocessed the PCR reads with MiXCR, giving one entry per CDR3 protein. Of about 600,000 distinct CDR3 sequences listed, about 11% are singletons. The CDR3 length is 14 residues. Germline V gene data show CDR1 as SEHNR and CDR2 as FQNEAQ (reference sequence). The V gene lost 5 bases and the J gene lost 3 bases, with 11 bases spanning the gap. This receptor was taken from a human donor who donated a stem cell graft to a child with acute myeloid leukemia. The sample consisted of PBMCs from the stem cell graft donor, taken from the stem cell graft. The V gene is TRBV7-9, the J gene TRBJ2-1, with D tentatively TRBD2 (5 bases). CDR3 in amino acids: CASSPRANYNEQFF. The CDR3 region has the DNA TGTGCCAGCAGCCCGAGGGCTAACTACAATGAGCAGTTCTTC.